This TCR beta chain comes out of a study of early T cells in non-severe SARS-CoV-2 infection. As for the study in general: Sequenced bulk RNA came from whole blood that was unsorted, and chains were unpaired.

Molecules of cDNA were individually given unique molecular identifiers that were attached to them. Each CDR3 protein is one row after TCRdb ran MiXCR on the 5' RACE reads. The sample holds tens of thousands of distinct CDR3 sequences, 4.5% to 7.5% seen once. In this sample, this clonotype turned up many times. Its antigen is undetermined. Study outcomes and limitations: Matches to VDJdb favored anti-spike CD8 responses and missed private and CD4 specificities.

The sequenced material came from whole blood. The TCR comes from an adult who was a healthcare worker with PCR-confirmed SARS-CoV-2 infection or an uninfected control (not recorded which).

The CDR3 DNA reads as TGTGCCAGCAGCTACAACAATGAGCAGTTCTTC. Protein sequence: CASSYNNEQFF. V and J are TRBV2 and TRBJ2-1; no reliable D call. CDR1 and CDR2 (germline): SNHLY, FYNNEI. V was pared by 6 bases and J by 5 bases, with 5 bases between. The CDR3 has 11 amino acids.